This passage covers 8 T cell receptor beta chains from one sample sequenced in a study of T cells in Graves' hyperthyroidism and ophthalmopathy. From RNA transcripts, TCR beta CDR3 regions were amplified. HTBI primers were employed in a first-round RT-PCR of the TCR CDR3. A single record per CDR3 protein comes from TCRdb applying MiXCR to the multiplex PCR reads. The table shows 360,000 or so distinct CDR3 sequences, with about 16% occurring only once. Sample: blood. The receptors stem from a woman between 55 and 75 years old with Graves' ophthalmopathy.

This clonotype was detected ten times or more. The CDR3 DNA reads TGTGCCAGCAGTTCTTCCGGGACGGGGGAGACCCAGTACTTC. This sequence encodes CASSSSGTGETQYF. V gene TRBV6-1 combines with J gene TRBJ2-5; tentatively, D is TRBD1 or TRBD2 (5 bases each). This CDR3 contains 14 residues. V lost 5 bases to trimming and J lost 5 bases, with 15 bases between them. The V gene's germline CDR1 is MNHNS and CDR2 SASEGT.

There are many counts of this clonotype. The rearrangement links TRBV20-1 to TRBJ2-1, with TRBD2 matching over 9 bases. The trim removed 0 bases at V and 4 bases at J, leaving 13 bases unmatched. CDR1 and CDR2 (germline): DFQATT, SNEGSKA (reference sequence). The CDR3 sequence is 18 residues long. The CDR3 DNA reads TGCAGTGCTAGAGATTGGGCGTCCGGGACTAGCCCGTACAATGAGCAGTTCTTC. It is translated as CSARDWASGTSPYNEQFF.

Ten or more counts support this clonotype. CDR3 loop: CASSRGDRNIQYF. The CDR3 DNA sequence: TGTGCCAGCAGCCGGGGGGACAGAAACATTCAGTACTTC. The V and J genes are TRBV28 and TRBJ2-4; D tentatively reads TRBD1 or TRBD2 (7 bases each). In germline, CDR1 is MDHEN, CDR2 SYDVKM. V was shortened by 6 bases and J by 6 bases, with 12 bases between the two germline ends. The CDR3 has 13 residues.

This clonotype was seen repeatedly, ten times or more. The chain combines TRBV10-3 with TRBJ2-7, with 7 bases that match TRBD2. Looked up from germline, CDR1 is ENHRY and CDR2 is SYGVKD. CDR3 length: 13 residues. V lost 6 bases to trimming and J lost 3 bases; unmatched junction nucleotides: 5. CDR3 in amino acids: CAIRVGGGYEQYF. For the CDR3, the DNA is TGTGCCATCAGGGTGGGGGGGGGCTACGAGCAGTACTTC.

This clonotype was found many times. The chain combines TRBV20-1 with TRBJ1-1; D is unclear. The V end lost 7 bases, the J end lost 0 bases, and 6 bases lay between the germline ends. The CDR3 covers 11 residues. The V gene's germline CDR1 is DFQATT and CDR2 SNEGSKA (reference sequence). The CDR3 loop is CSVGLNTEAFF. In DNA form, the CDR3 reads TGCAGTGTAGGCCTGAACACTGAAGCTTTCTTT.

This clonotype was recorded many times. The chain uses TRBV27 and TRBJ2-1; maybe TRBD1 (5 bases). The germline V gene has CDR1 MNHEY and CDR2 SMNVEV (reference sequence). This CDR3 has 17 residues. V was clipped by 5 bases and J by 6 bases, with 23 bases between them. This chain's CDR3 is CASSHRIRPSVSNEQFF. The CDR3 bases are TGTGCCAGCAGTCACAGGATTCGGCCCTCAGTGAGCAATGAGCAGTTCTTC.

This clonotype has at least ten counts. The chain has TRBV12-5 and TRBJ2-5; D unresolved. CDR3 length: 13 residues. CDR1 LGHNT and CDR2 FRNRAP come from the germline V gene. The V and J ends lost 2 bases and 5 bases respectively, with 9 bases between them. CDR3 sequence: CASGLSKKETQYF. DNA for the CDR3: TGTGCTAGTGGTTTGTCTAAAAAGGAGACCCAGTACTTC.

The chain joins TRBV11-2 to TRBJ2-2, with D hard to call. Trimming cost V 7 bases and J 6 bases, with 12 bases left between them. The CDR3 contains 13 residues. From germline, CDR1 is SGHAT and CDR2 FQNNGV. The chain's CDR3 is CASTLVDSGELFF. In DNA, the CDR3 is TGTGCCAGCACCCTTGTTGACTCCGGGGAGCTGTTTTTT.